This TCR beta chain was documented in a study of blood T cell repertoires in COVID-19. Across the study: Spain, Italy and the United States supplied samples that represented acute and convalescent COVID-19.

Source study methods: The authors estimated nucleated cell counts from reference gene primer amplification. Produced via immunoSEQ multiplex PCR; TCRdb's table is partial and in-frame only. The V and J calls and the clone size are those of that table, but D and trimming were determined from the DNA. The repertoire holds roughly 280,000 clones, about nine tenths seen once, with approximately 10% in the top ten. The CDR3 extends over 15 amino acids. Trimming took 2 bases from V and 3 from J; bases not matched to a gene: 8. The germline gives CDR1 GTSNPN, CDR2 SVGIG (reference sequence). Sequences were obtained from peripheral blood. The V call is TRBV30, the J call TRBJ1-2; 8 bases fit TRBD1. This TCR was recovered from a woman aged 25 to 45 with COVID-19, enrolled during active disease. The CDR3 DNA follows: TGTGCCTGGAGTCCACTCGGACAGGGAGACTATGGCTACACCTTC. The encoded protein is CAWSPLGQGDYGYTF.